One and the same sample provided the 12 T cell receptor beta chains below, sequenced in a study of CD8 T cells in ankylosing spondylitis (dated by TCRdb to 2017 to 2019). Libraries were constructed by 5' RACE. The reads were generated on an Illumina HiSeq 2500. Starting from the raw public reads, TCRdb applied fastp trimming at Q25, assembled clones with MiXCR and retained in-frame beta chains. Under each unique CDR3 protein, matching rows form one entry showing the most common genes and DNA. The sample table lists 200,000 to 300,000 distinct CDR3 sequences, about 10% of them with a count of one. The top ten clones comprise approximately 6.6% of the sample. Sequencing input: blood, either unsorted or a sorted T cell fraction (not recorded which). The receptors stem from a male donor with ankylosing spondylitis or in good health (not recorded which).

This clonotype was observed many times. The chain is built from TRBV20-1 and TRBJ2-4, with D unclear. V gave up 0 bases and J gave up 0 bases, with 15 bases separating them. The germline V gene encodes CDR1 DFQATT and CDR2 SNEGSKA (reference sequence). This CDR3 has 17 residues. The CDR3 region has the DNA TGCAGTGCTAGAGATACTGCCCCTGGGCCAGCCAAAAACATTCAGTACTTC. This codes for CSARDTAPGPAKNIQYF.

This clonotype has only a few counts. V usage is TRBV7-9 and J usage is TRBJ2-1, with D maybe TRBD1 (6 bases). Germline V gene lookup returns CDR1 SEHNR and CDR2 FQNEAQ (reference sequence). V was cut by 5 bases and J by 9 bases, with 20 bases left in between. The CDR3 is 15 residues long. CDR3 sequence reads: CASSPKLGQPSEQFF. The DNA of the CDR3 is TGTGCCAGCAGCCCTAAATTAGGACAGCCCAGTGAGCAGTTCTTC.

This clonotype occurred many times. The CDR3 DNA sequence: TGCGCCAGCAGCTTCTCGATGTGGGGTCAAGAGACCCAGTACTTC. It specifies CASSFSMWGQETQYF. The chain has TRBV5-1 and TRBJ2-5, with D hard to call. The CDR3 spans 15 residues. Trimming took off 2 bases at V and 2 bases at J, with 13 bases between the two ends. CDR1 SGHRS and CDR2 YFSETQ come from the germline V gene. The full variable domain, with the rest looked up from reference TRBV5-1 and TRBJ2-5, is KAGVTQTPRYLIKTRGQQVTLSCSPISGHRSVSWYQQTPGQGLQFLFEYFSETQRNKGNFPGRFSGRQFSNSRSEMNVSTLELGDSALYLCASSFSMWGQETQYFGPGTRLLVL.

This clonotype was detected ten times or more. The rearrangement uses TRBV6-1 and TRBJ1-2; D is undetermined. Trimming took off 7 bases at V and 4 bases at J, with 16 bases between the two ends. The CDR3 is made up of 14 amino acids. From germline, CDR1 is MNHNS and CDR2 SASEGT. The DNA for the CDR3 is TGTGCCAGCACCTCGGCGACGTTGGGCTATGGCTACACCTTC. Amino acids: CASTSATLGYGYTF.

The table lists this clonotype with a count of one. V usage is TRBV19 and J usage is TRBJ2-5; no clear D. The CDR3 has 16 amino acids. Trimming removed 8 bases at V and 4 bases at J, with 23 bases between. The germline gives CDR1 LNHDA, CDR2 SQIVND (reference sequence). CDR3 bases: TGTGCCAGTGGACCACTCCAGAGCCTGAACAGAGAGACCCAGTACTTC. Translating gives CASGPLQSLNRETQYF.

This sequence joins TRBV5-1 and TRBJ2-3, with D possibly matching TRBD2 (5 bases). The CDR3 loop spans 13 amino acids. V shed 2 bases and J shed 7 bases, with 11 bases lying between them. Germline CDR1 SGHRS, CDR2 YFSETQ. CDR3 sequence (DNA): TGCGCCAGCAGCTTAGCCTCGGGAAATACGCAGTATTTT. Residues: CASSLASGNTQYF.

The V gene is TRBV20-1, the J gene TRBJ1-5, with a weak D call TRBD1 (5 bases). V lost 0 bases, J lost 1 base, and 13 bases lay in between. CDR3 size: 16 residues. Germline-derived CDR1 and CDR2 are DFQATT and SNEGSKA (reference sequence). CDR3 nucleotides: TGCAGTGCTAGAGATCGTTCAGGGCTAAGCAATCAGCCCCAGCATTTT. Encoded protein: CSARDRSGLSNQPQHF.

The chain joins TRBV2 to TRBJ2-2; possibly TRBD1 for D (6 bases). This CDR3 comprises 15 residues. Germline loops: CDR1 SNHLY, CDR2 FYNNEI. The V gene lost 5 bases and the J gene lost 2 bases, with 12 bases spanning the gap. The CDR3 DNA sequence: TGTGCCAGCAGTTTTGACAGGATTAACACCGGGGAGCTGTTTTTT. This gives the protein CASSFDRINTGELFF.

This clonotype occurred a few times. The V call is TRBV5-1, the J call TRBJ2-5; weak D call: TRBD2 (6 bases). The CDR3 contains 15 residues. The V end was cut by 3 bases, the J end by 5 bases, with 17 bases between. CDR1 and CDR2 from the germline V gene are SGHRS and YFSETQ. The CDR3 region has the DNA TGCGCCAGCAGCTCGGGACTTCCAAACGGGGAGACCCAGTACTTC. Translation: CASSSGLPNGETQYF. The entire variable domain, with the rest obtained from reference TRBV5-1 and TRBJ2-5, is as follows: KAGVTQTPRYLIKTRGQQVTLSCSPISGHRSVSWYQQTPGQGLQFLFEYFSETQRNKGNFPGRFSGRQFSNSRSEMNVSTLELGDSALYLCASSSGLPNGETQYFGPGTRLLVL.

The genes are TRBV29-1 and TRBJ2-5; 10 bases align to TRBD2. The germline V gene has CDR1 SQVTM and CDR2 ANQGSEA. This CDR3 contains 13 residues. V dropped 3 bases and J dropped 5; count of bases not matched to a gene: 3. This CDR3 reads CSVETSGYETQYF. CDR3 DNA: TGCAGCGTTGAGACTAGCGGGTATGAGACCCAGTACTTC.

This clonotype came up many times. CDR3 in DNA: TGCAGTGCTCCTACTAGGCTGGGTAGCACAGATACGCAGTATTTT. It yields the protein CSAPTRLGSTDTQYF. The V call is TRBV20-1, the J call TRBJ2-3, with D perhaps TRBD2 (5 bases). Germline CDR1 DFQATT, CDR2 SNEGSKA (reference sequence). V lost 5 bases and J lost 0, with 15 bases in between. The CDR3 is 15 residues long.

With regard to this clonotype: A much larger clone differs from this one at a single base, so this may be a read error. The CDR3 loop is CASSPLTGRPGANVLTF. The CDR3, as DNA: TGTGCCAGCAGTCCCTTGACAGGGCGCCCTGGGGCCAACGTCCTGACTTTC. V is TRBV28 and J is TRBJ2-6; 7 bases fit TRBD1. J gave up 2 bases and V 5 bases, and 9 bases lay outside the gene matches. Germline V gives CDR1 MDHEN, CDR2 SYDVKM. This CDR3 is built from 17 residues.